This TCR beta chain was captured in a study of blood T cell repertoires in COVID-19. In the authors' workflow: Estimates of nucleated cell counts were drawn from the amplification of reference gene primers. Profiling relied on immunoSEQ multiplex PCR, and the TCRdb table lists in-frame clones only, not all of them. The DNA was the basis for D and trimming; V, J and clone size are from that table. The table shows some 530,000 clones, with 75% to 90% occurring only once. Germline V gene sequence: CDR1 SQVTM, CDR2 ANQGSEA. The CDR3 is 12 amino acids. V was trimmed by 4 bases and J by 2 bases, leaving 9 bases between them.

The chain couples TRBV29-1 to TRBJ2-7; perhaps TRBD2 as D (5 bases). The TCR comes from a human donor in a cohort sampled during active COVID-19. Sequencing input: peripheral blood. The DNA for the CDR3 is TGCAGCGTTGGAGGGCCCCCCTACGAGCAGTACTTC. This translates into CSVGGPPYEQYF.